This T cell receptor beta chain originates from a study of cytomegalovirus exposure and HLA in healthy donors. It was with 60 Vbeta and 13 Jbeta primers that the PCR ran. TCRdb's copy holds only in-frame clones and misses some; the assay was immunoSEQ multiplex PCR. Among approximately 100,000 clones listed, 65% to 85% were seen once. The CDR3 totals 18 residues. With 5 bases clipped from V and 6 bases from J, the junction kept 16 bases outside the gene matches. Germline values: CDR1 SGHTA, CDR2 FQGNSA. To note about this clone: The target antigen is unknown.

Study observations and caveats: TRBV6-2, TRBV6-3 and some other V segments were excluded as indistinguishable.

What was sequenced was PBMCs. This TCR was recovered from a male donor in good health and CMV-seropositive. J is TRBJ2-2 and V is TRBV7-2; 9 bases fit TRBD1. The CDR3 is CASSRDREAFLGAGELFF. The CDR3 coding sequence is TGTGCCAGCAGCAGGGACAGGGAGGCGTTCCTGGGTGCCGGGGAGCTGTTTTTT.